This TCR beta chain came from a study of T cell repertoires in cytomegalovirus infection. Study observations and caveats: Totalled public TCR beta family frequency picked out people who carried CMV plus the relevant HLA.

Worth noting for this clonotype: No antigen is known for it.

CDR1 is SGHRS, CDR2 YFSETQ, per germline. V gave up 4 bases and J gave up 2 bases; unmatched junction bases: 4. The CDR3 has 14 amino acids. Each CDR3 protein is one row after TCRdb ran MiXCR on the reads. The sample gives a few hundred thousand distinct CDR3 sequences, 15% to 20% of which show up once; more than 10% is in the top ten. The clonotype was recovered from a human donor in good health (CMV status not recorded). Some clones in this sample may be carry-over from other donors' samples. The chain employs TRBV5-1 and TRBJ2-7; 9 positions agree with TRBD1. The material sequenced was PBMCs. The CDR3 DNA reads TGCGCCAGCAGCGTAACAGGGGGCCCCTACGAGCAGTACTTC. Translation: CASSVTGGPYEQYF.